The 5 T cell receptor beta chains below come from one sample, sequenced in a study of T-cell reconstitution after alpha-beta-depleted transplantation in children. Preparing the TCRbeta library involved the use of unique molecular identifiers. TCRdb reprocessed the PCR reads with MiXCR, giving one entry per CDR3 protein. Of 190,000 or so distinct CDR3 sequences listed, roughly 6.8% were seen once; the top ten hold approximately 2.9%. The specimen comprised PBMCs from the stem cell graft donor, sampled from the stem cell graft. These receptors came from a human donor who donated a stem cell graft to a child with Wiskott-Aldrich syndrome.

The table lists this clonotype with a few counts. The CDR3 DNA reads TGTGCCAGCAGCTTGAGAGAAGCGAACACTGAAGCTTTCTTT. It is translated as CASSLREANTEAFF. The chain has TRBV27 and TRBJ1-1; D ambiguous. V gave up 6 bases and J gave up 1 base, with 12 bases separating them. Germline V gene sequence: CDR1 MNHEY, CDR2 SMNVEV (reference sequence). The CDR3 totals 14 residues.

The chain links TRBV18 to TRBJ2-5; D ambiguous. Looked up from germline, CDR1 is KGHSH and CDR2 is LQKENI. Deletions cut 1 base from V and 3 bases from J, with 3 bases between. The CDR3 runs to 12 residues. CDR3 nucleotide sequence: TGTGCCAGCTCACCACTTAAAGAGACCCAGTACTTC. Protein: CASSPLKETQYF.

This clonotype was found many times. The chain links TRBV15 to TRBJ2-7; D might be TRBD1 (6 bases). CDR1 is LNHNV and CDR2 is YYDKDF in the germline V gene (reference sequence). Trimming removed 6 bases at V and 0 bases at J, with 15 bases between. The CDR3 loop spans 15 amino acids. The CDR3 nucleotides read TGTGCCACCAGTGCCGGCGCAGGGGACTCCTACGAGCAGTACTTC. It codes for CATSAGAGDSYEQYF. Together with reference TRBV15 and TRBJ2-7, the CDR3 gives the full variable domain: DAMVIQNPRYQVTQFGKPVTLSCSQTLNHNVMYWYQQKSSQAPKLLFHYYDKDFNNEADTPDNFQSRRPNTSFCFLDIRSPGLGDTAMYLCATSAGAGDSYEQYFGPGTRLTVT.

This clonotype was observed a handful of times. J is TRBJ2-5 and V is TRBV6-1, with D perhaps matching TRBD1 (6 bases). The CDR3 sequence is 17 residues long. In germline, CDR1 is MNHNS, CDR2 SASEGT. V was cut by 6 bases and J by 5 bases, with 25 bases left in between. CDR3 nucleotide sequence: TGTGCCAGCAGACATCTTAAGGACAGCGCTAGGGCGGAGACCCAGTACTTC. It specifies CASRHLKDSARAETQYF.

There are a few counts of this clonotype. For the CDR3, the DNA is TGTGCCAGCTCAACCGGGGAGACTAGCGGGATATACAATGAGCAGTTCTTC. Translated, it gives CASSTGETSGIYNEQFF. V usage is TRBV18 and J usage is TRBJ2-1, with 11 bases matching TRBD2. This CDR3 contains 17 residues. Germline-derived CDR1 and CDR2 are KGHSH and LQKENI. V lost 5 bases and J lost 4; bases outside the gene matches: 10.